This T cell receptor (beta chain) was sequenced during a study of blood T cells in healthy people across ages. Points from the study as a whole: Getting older went along with TCR beta diversity per million T cells dropping roughly linearly.

This clonotype was seen more than once but under ten times. Its antigen remains unknown. V shed 1 base, J shed 1 base, and the junction held 3 bases outside the gene matches. In germline, CDR1 is SEHNR, CDR2 FQNEAQ (reference sequence). This CDR3 spans 16 amino acids. A J-beta primer mix and a sample-barcoded 5' primer were used in a second PCR of about 6 to 12 cycles. TCRdb recomputed calls from the 5' RACE reads with MiXCR, one row per CDR3 protein. The sample lists 800,000 to 900,000 distinct CDR3 sequences, approximately 65% occurring once. The sequenced material came from blood. The TCR was taken from a man aged 25-40 years in good health. The chain links TRBV7-9 to TRBJ2-1, with 8 bases lining up with TRBD1. The CDR3 sequence: CASSLGQGWSYNEQFF. The CDR3 DNA reads as TGTGCCAGCAGCTTAGGACAGGGGTGGTCCTACAATGAGCAGTTCTTC.